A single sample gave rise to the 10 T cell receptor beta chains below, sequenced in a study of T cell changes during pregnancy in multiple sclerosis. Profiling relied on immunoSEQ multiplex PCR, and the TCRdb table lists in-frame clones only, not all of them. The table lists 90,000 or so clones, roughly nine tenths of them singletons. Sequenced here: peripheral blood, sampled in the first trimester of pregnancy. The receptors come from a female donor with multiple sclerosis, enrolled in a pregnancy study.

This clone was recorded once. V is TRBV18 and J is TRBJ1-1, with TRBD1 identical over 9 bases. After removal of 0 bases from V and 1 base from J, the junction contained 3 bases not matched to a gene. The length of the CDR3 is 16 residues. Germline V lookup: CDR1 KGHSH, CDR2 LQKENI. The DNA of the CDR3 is TGTGCCAGCTCACCACCACAGGGGGCTACGAACACTGAAGCTTTCTTT. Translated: CASSPPQGATNTEAFF. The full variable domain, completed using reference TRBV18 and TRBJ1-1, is NAGVMQNPRHLVRRRGQEARLRCSPMKGHSHVYWYRQLPEEGLKFMVYLQKENIIDESGMPKERFSAEFPKEGPSILRIQQVVRGDSAAYFCASSPPQGATNTEAFFGQGTRLTVV.

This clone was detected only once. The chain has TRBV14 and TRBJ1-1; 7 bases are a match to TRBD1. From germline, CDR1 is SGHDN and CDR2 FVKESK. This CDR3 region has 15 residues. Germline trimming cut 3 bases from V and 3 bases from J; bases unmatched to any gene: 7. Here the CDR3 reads CASSQNRGQYTEAFF. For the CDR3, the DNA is TGTGCCAGCAGCCAGAACAGGGGTCAGTACACTGAAGCTTTCTTT.

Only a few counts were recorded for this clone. The CDR3 loop reads CASRETSYEQYF. In DNA, the CDR3 is TGTGCCAGCAGGGAAACCAGCTACGAGCAGTACTTC. The chain employs TRBV2 and TRBJ2-7; D gene uncertain. Germline-derived CDR1 and CDR2 are SNHLY and FYNNEI. This CDR3 contains 12 residues. Trimming cost V 6 bases and J 3 bases, with 9 bases left between them.

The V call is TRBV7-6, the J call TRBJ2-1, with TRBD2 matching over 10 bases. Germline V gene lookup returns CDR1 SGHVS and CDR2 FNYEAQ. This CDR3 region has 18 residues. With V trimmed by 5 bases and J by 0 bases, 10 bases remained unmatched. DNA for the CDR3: TGTGCCAGCAGCGAGGTATGGGCTAGCGGGAGCTCCTACAATGAGCAGTTCTTC. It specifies CASSEVWASGSSYNEQFF.

The CDR3: CASSLGTSRDTGELFF. Written as DNA, the CDR3 is TGTGCCAGCAGTTTAGGGACTAGCAGGGACACCGGGGAGCTGTTTTTT. The chain carries TRBV28 and TRBJ2-2; TRBD2 matches at 9 bases. Germline V lookup: CDR1 MDHEN, CDR2 SYDVKM. V was pared by 2 bases and J by 3 bases, with 4 bases of the junction left unmatched. CDR3 size: 16 residues.

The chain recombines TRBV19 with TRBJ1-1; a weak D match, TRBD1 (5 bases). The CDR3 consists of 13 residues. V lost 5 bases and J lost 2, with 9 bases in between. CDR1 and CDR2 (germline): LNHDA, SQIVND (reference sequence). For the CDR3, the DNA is TGTGCCAGTAGTGCCGGGACTAACACTGAAGCTTTCTTT. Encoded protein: CASSAGTNTEAFF.

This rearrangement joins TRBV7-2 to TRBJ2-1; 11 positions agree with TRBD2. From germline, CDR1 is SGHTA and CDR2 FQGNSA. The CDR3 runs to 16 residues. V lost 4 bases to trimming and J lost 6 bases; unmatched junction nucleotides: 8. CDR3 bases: TGTGCCAGCAGCTCACCTAGCGGGAGGAGGGTCAATGAGCAGTTCTTC. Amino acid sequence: CASSSPSGRRVNEQFF. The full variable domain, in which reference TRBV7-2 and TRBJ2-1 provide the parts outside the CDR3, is GAGVSQSPSNKVTEKGKDVELRCDPISGHTALYWYRQSLGQGLEFLIYFQGNSAPDKSGLPSDRFSAERTGGSVSTLTIQRTQQEDSAVYLCASSSPSGRRVNEQFFGPGTRLTVL.

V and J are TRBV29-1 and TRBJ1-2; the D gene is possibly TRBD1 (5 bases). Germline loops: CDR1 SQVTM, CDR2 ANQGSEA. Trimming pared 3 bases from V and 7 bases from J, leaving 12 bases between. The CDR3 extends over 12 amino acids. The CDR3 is CSVEDGAGGYTF. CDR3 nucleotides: TGCAGCGTTGAGGATGGGGCAGGTGGCTACACCTTC.

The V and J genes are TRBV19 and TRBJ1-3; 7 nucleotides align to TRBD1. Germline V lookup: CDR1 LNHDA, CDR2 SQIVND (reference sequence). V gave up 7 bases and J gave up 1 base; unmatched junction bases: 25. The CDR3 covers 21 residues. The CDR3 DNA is TGTGCCAGTACCTATTGGTCGACTTCGGACAGGAGGTTTGGTTCTGGAAACACCATATATTTT. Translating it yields CASTYWSTSDRRFGSGNTIYF.

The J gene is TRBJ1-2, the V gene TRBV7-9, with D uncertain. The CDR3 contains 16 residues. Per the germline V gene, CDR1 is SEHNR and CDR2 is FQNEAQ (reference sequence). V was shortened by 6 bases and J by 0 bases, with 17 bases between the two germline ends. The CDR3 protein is CASSPPGRASNYGYTF. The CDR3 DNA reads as TGTGCCAGCAGTCCTCCGGGGAGGGCTTCTAACTATGGCTACACCTTC.